This is a list of T cell receptor beta chains from one sample in a study of blood T cell repertoires in COVID-19. Generated by immunoSEQ multiplex PCR, the TCRdb table keeps only in-frame clones and is missing some. The repertoire holds about 200,000 clones, with around 75% as singletons. The sequenced material came from peripheral blood. The receptors come from a human donor in a cohort sampled during active COVID-19. The CDR3 runs from the conserved cysteine through the conserved F or W. The D gene is left open where the match is weak. Expanded clones are given a class, and other clones once, few, many or no size at all.

v_gene: TRBV12-3/TRBV12-4
abundance: few
d_gene: NA
j_gene: TRBJ2-7
CDR3nt: TGTGCCAGCAGGGAGAGGTACGAGCAGTACTTC
CDR3aa: CASRERYEQYF

v_gene: TRBV4-3
abundance: NA
d_gene: TRBD2
j_gene: TRBJ2-1
CDR3nt: TGCGCCAGCAGCCAAGATCGGGCTAGCGGCCGACATGAGCAGTTCTTC
CDR3aa: CASSQDRASGRHEQFF

v_gene: TRBV24-1
abundance: NA
d_gene: NA
j_gene: TRBJ2-7
CDR3nt: TGTGCCACCAGCCCGGGAGCGGTCTCCTACGAGCAGTACTTC
CDR3aa: CATSPGAVSYEQYF

v_gene: TRBV10-3
abundance: NA
d_gene: NA
j_gene: TRBJ2-1
CDR3nt: TGTGCCATCAGTGAAGGCGGGACGTACTACAATGAGCAGTTCTTC
CDR3aa: CAISEGGTYYNEQFF

v_gene: TRBV9
abundance: NA
d_gene: NA
j_gene: TRBJ2-5
CDR3nt: TGTGCCAGCAGCGTAGGGCGGAGTCAAGAGACCCAGTACTTC
CDR3aa: CASSVGRSQETQYF

v_gene: TRBV4-3
abundance: NA
d_gene: TRBD1
j_gene: TRBJ2-7
CDR3nt: TGCGCCAGCAGCCGTGGGACAGGGGCCTCCTACGAGCAGTACTTC
CDR3aa: CASSRGTGASYEQYF

v_gene: TRBV10-3
abundance: NA
d_gene: TRBD2
j_gene: TRBJ2-3
CDR3nt: TGTGCCACCTCTCGTACTAGCGGGAGTGCAGATACGCAGTATTTT
CDR3aa: CATSRTSGSADTQYF

v_gene: TRBV4-1
abundance: once
d_gene: NA
j_gene: TRBJ2-7
CDR3nt: TGCGCCAGCAGATCTAAGCGTGGCAGCTCCTACGAGCAGTACTTC
CDR3aa: CASRSKRGSSYEQYF

v_gene: TRBV5-1
abundance: NA
d_gene: NA
j_gene: TRBJ2-7
CDR3nt: TGCGCCAGCAGCTTGGACGGGGAGCAGTACTTC
CDR3aa: CASSLDGEQYF

v_gene: TRBV19
abundance: NA
d_gene: TRBD2
j_gene: TRBJ2-7
CDR3nt: TGTGCCAGTAGCGTAGCGGGAGCCGGTTACGAGCAGTACTTC
CDR3aa: CASSVAGAGYEQYF

v_gene: TRBV5-1
abundance: NA
d_gene: TRBD2
j_gene: TRBJ2-7
CDR3nt: TGCGCCAGCAGCTTTGGTCTAGCGGTCAGCTACGAGCAGTACTTC
CDR3aa: CASSFGLAVSYEQYF

v_gene: TRBV18
abundance: NA
d_gene: NA
j_gene: TRBJ2-2
CDR3nt: TGTGCCAGCTCACCACCGGCAGGCTTACTCACCGGGGAGCTGTTTTTT
CDR3aa: CASSPPAGLLTGELFF

v_gene: TRBV5-8
abundance: NA
d_gene: NA
j_gene: TRBJ1-2
CDR3nt: TGTGCCAGCAGCTTGCGACCCGTGGGACGGCGGGGCGGCTACACCTTC
CDR3aa: CASSLRPVGRRGGYTF

v_gene: TRBV28
abundance: NA
d_gene: NA
j_gene: TRBJ2-2
CDR3nt: TGTGCCAGCAGTCCAAGGGGTGTTCGAGGCACCGGGGAGCTGTTTTTT
CDR3aa: CASSPRGVRGTGELFF

v_gene: TRBV28
abundance: NA
d_gene: NA
j_gene: TRBJ1-4
CDR3nt: TGTGCCAGCAGCCCCACAGGGTTCGAAAAACTGTTTTTT
CDR3aa: CASSPTGFEKLFF

v_gene: TRBV6-5
abundance: NA
d_gene: TRBD1
j_gene: TRBJ1-2
CDR3nt: TGTGCCAGCACCCGGACAGGGCCGAACTATGGCTACACCTTC
CDR3aa: CASTRTGPNYGYTF

v_gene: TRBV9
abundance: NA
d_gene: TRBD1
j_gene: TRBJ1-5
CDR3nt: TGTGCCAGCAGCCTTGGGACAGGGGACAATCAGCCCCAGCATTTT
CDR3aa: CASSLGTGDNQPQHF

v_gene: TRBV6-1
abundance: NA
d_gene: NA
j_gene: TRBJ1-1
CDR3nt: TGTGCCAGCAGTGAAATGCTGACAGCTGAAGCTTTCTTT
CDR3aa: CASSEMLTAEAFF

v_gene: TRBV28
abundance: NA
d_gene: NA
j_gene: TRBJ1-1
CDR3nt: TGTGCCAGCAGTTTATTGAAATCCCGGGAAGCTTTCTTT
CDR3aa: CASSLLKSREAFF

v_gene: TRBV10-3
abundance: NA
d_gene: NA
j_gene: TRBJ1-2
CDR3nt: TGTGCCATCAGTGCCGTTAGCACAAATGGCTACACCTTC
CDR3aa: CAISAVSTNGYTF

v_gene: TRBV28
abundance: NA
d_gene: NA
j_gene: TRBJ1-4
CDR3nt: TGTGCCAGCAGTTCTTTCAGGGGTCCAAATGAAAAACTGTTTTTT
CDR3aa: CASSSFRGPNEKLFF

v_gene: TRBV6-2/TRBV6-3
abundance: NA
d_gene: NA
j_gene: TRBJ2-3
CDR3nt: TGTGCCAGCAGTTACAAGGGGCGAACCTATTCTAGCACAGATACGCAGTATTTT
CDR3aa: CASSYKGRTYSSTDTQYF

v_gene: TRBV30
abundance: NA
d_gene: TRBD1
j_gene: TRBJ1-2
CDR3nt: TGTGCCTGGAGTACCGGACAGGGCTATGGCTACACCTTC
CDR3aa: CAWSTGQGYGYTF

v_gene: TRBV19
abundance: few
d_gene: NA
j_gene: TRBJ1-6
CDR3nt: TGTGCCAGTAGTATCTCAGGGGCCCCTCGGGATTCACCCCTCCACTTT
CDR3aa: CASSISGAPRDSPLHF

v_gene: TRBV7-2
abundance: NA
d_gene: NA
j_gene: TRBJ2-1
CDR3nt: TGTGCCAGCAGCCTTGGGGCTAGGGGTAATGAGCAGTTCTTC
CDR3aa: CASSLGARGNEQFF

v_gene: TRBV28
abundance: NA
d_gene: NA
j_gene: TRBJ1-4
CDR3nt: TGTGCCACCCTTACGGCACAGAATGAAAAACTGTTTTTT
CDR3aa: CATLTAQNEKLFF

v_gene: TRBV19
abundance: NA
d_gene: TRBD1
j_gene: TRBJ2-7
CDR3nt: TGTGCCAGTCGACGGACAGGGGTGAGTCTGGACACCTACGAGCAGTACTTC
CDR3aa: CASRRTGVSLDTYEQYF

v_gene: TRBV24-1
abundance: NA
d_gene: NA
j_gene: TRBJ2-7
CDR3nt: TGTGCCACCAGTGATTCCGGCGGGACCCCGGTACCCGAGCAGTACTTC
CDR3aa: CATSDSGGTPVPEQYF

v_gene: TRBV18
abundance: NA
d_gene: NA
j_gene: TRBJ2-6
CDR3nt: TGTGCCAGCTCATTGACCAGGGGCGCTGGGGCCAACGTCCTGACTTTC
CDR3aa: CASSLTRGAGANVLTF

v_gene: TRBV11-2
abundance: few
d_gene: TRBD2
j_gene: TRBJ2-1
CDR3nt: TGTGCCAGCAGCTCGGGACTAGCCCTGTTCTTC
CDR3aa: CASSSGLALFF

v_gene: TRBV3-1/TRBV3-2
abundance: once
d_gene: TRBD2
j_gene: TRBJ2-1
CDR3nt: TGTGCCAGCAGCCGGGCTAGCGGATTTTCCTACAATGAGCAGTTCTTC
CDR3aa: CASSRASGFSYNEQFF

v_gene: TRBV19
abundance: NA
d_gene: NA
j_gene: TRBJ1-1
CDR3nt: TGTGCCAGTAGTCACCCAACACTGAACACTGAAGCTTTCTTT
CDR3aa: CASSHPTLNTEAFF